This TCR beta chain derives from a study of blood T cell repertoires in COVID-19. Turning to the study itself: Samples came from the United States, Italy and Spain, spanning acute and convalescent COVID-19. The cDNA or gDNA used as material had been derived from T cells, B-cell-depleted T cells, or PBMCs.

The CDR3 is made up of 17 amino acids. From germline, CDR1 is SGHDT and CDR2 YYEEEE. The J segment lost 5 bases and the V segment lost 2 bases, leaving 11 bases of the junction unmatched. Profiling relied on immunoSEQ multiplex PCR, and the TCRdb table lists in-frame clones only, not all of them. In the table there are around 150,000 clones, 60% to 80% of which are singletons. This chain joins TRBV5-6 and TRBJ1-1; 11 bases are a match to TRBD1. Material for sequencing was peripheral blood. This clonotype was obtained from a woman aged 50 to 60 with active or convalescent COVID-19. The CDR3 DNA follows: TGTGCCAGCAGCTTAACTTCCGGGACAGGGGGTCGTACTGAAGCTTTCTTT. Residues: CASSLTSGTGGRTEAFF.